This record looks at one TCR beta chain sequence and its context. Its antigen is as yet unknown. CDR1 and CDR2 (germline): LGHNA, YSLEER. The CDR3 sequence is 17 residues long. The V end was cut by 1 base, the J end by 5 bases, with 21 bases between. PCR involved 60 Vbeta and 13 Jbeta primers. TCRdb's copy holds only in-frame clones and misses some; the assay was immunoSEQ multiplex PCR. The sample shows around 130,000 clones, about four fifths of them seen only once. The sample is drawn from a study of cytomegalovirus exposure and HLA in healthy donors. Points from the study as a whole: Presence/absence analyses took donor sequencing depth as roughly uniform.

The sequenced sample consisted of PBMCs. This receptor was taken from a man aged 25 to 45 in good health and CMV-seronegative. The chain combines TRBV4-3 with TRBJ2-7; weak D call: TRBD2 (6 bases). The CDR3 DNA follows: TGCGCCAGCAGCCAAGTGGGGGATATATGGAGGGTTCACGAGCAGTACTTC. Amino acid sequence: CASSQVGDIWRVHEQYF.